These 26 T cell receptor beta chains were all obtained from the same sample, sequenced in a study of Graves' ophthalmopathy and Graves' hyperthyroidism. RNA transcripts yielded amplified TCR beta CDR3 regions. Amplification began with first-round RT-PCR using HTBI primers, then second-round multiplex PCR was performed. TCRdb processed the multiplex PCR reads anew with MiXCR; each CDR3 protein has one entry. The sample yields around 400,000 distinct CDR3 sequences, 20% to 25% seen once. The specimen sequenced was peripheral blood. These receptors were collected from a woman aged 18-35 years with stable Graves' hyperthyroidism.

This clonotype was found many times. This rearrangement joins TRBV28 to TRBJ1-2; 7 bases match TRBD1. Trimming cost V 3 bases and J 8 bases; bases outside gene matches: 9. The CDR3 length is 14 residues. Germline CDR1 is MDHEN and CDR2 is SYDVKM. CDR3 nucleotide sequence: TGTGCCAGCAGTTTTGGTACAGGGGTGGTGGGCTACACCTTC. It codes for CASSFGTGVVGYTF.

This clonotype turned up a few times. The chain joins TRBV25-1 to TRBJ1-1; D is undetermined. CDR1 and CDR2 from the germline V gene are MGHDK and SYGVNS. The CDR3 extends over 15 amino acids. V shed 1 base and J shed 1 base, with 10 bases lying between them. CDR3 sequence reads: CASSESRAGNTEAFF. In nucleotides, the CDR3 is TGTGCCAGCAGTGAATCCCGGGCGGGGAACACTGAAGCTTTCTTT. Complete variable domain (other parts from reference TRBV25-1 and TRBJ1-1): EADIYQTPRYLVIGTGKKITLECSQTMGHDKMYWYQQDPGMELHLIHYSYGVNSTEKGDLSSESTVSRIRTEHFPLTLESARPSHTSQYLCASSESRAGNTEAFFGQGTRLTVV.

This clonotype was seen a few times. V gene TRBV19 combines with J gene TRBJ1-1; D gene uncertain. Germline V lookup: CDR1 LNHDA, CDR2 SQIVND (reference sequence). The CDR3 loop spans 13 amino acids. V gave up 6 bases and J gave up 1 base, with 9 bases separating them. The CDR3 here is CASSHTKNTEAFF. CDR3 sequence (DNA): TGTGCCAGTAGCCACACCAAGAACACTGAAGCTTTCTTT. The whole variable domain, remainder taken from reference TRBV19 and TRBJ1-1, is DGGITQSPKYLFRKEGQNVTLSCEQNLNHDAMYWYRQDPGQGLRLIYYSQIVNDFQKGDIAEGYSVSREKKESFPLTVTSAQKNPTAFYLCASSHTKNTEAFFGQGTRLTVV.

The chain employs TRBV12-3 or TRBV12-4 and TRBJ2-5, with unresolved D. This CDR3 is built from 14 residues. Trimming cost V 3 bases and J 7 bases, with 15 bases left between them. CDR3 protein: CASSFAIGDSTQYF. The CDR3 DNA reads TGTGCCAGCAGTTTTGCAATAGGTGATTCGACCCAGTACTTC.

The chain is built from TRBV15 and TRBJ1-2; 7 bases match TRBD1. The CDR3 length is 12 residues. Germline loops: CDR1 LNHNV, CDR2 YYDKDF (reference sequence). J was trimmed by 7 bases and V by 7 bases; bases with no gene match: 6. In DNA form, the CDR3 reads TGTGCCACCACCGCAGGGGGTGCTGGCTACACCTTC. It encodes CATTAGGAGYTF.

This clonotype was counted at least ten times. V is TRBV7-8 and J is TRBJ1-1; D uncertain. Per the germline V gene, CDR1 is SGHVS and CDR2 is FQNEAQ. The CDR3 is made up of 13 amino acids. Deletions cut 5 bases from V and 1 base from J, with 8 bases between. The CDR3: CASSMATNTEAFF. The CDR3 nucleotides are TGTGCCAGCAGCATGGCGACGAACACTGAAGCTTTCTTT. Looking up the rest from reference TRBV7-8 and TRBJ1-1 gives the full variable domain: GAGVSQSPRYKVAKRGQDVALRCDPISGHVSLFWYQQALGQGPEFLTYFQNEAQLDKSGLPSDRFFAERPEGSVSTLKIQRTQQEDSAVYLCASSMATNTEAFFGQGTRLTVV.

This clonotype has only a few counts. A much bigger clone sits one base away, suggesting this may be a read error. The genes are TRBV19 and TRBJ1-1; no reliable D call. The CDR3 has 15 amino acids. CDR1 is LNHDA, CDR2 SQIVND, per germline (reference sequence). The CDR3 DNA reads TGTGCCAGTAGCCCCCTCTTGACGGTGAACACTGAAGCTTGCTTT. Its translation is CASSPLLTVNTEACF.

This clonotype was seen repeatedly, ten times or more. The gene calls are TRBV20-1 and TRBJ2-7, with D uncertain. Trimming shortened V by 3 bases and J by 6 bases, and 6 bases separated the two germline ends. This CDR3 has 10 amino acids. Germline assignment: CDR1 DFQATT and CDR2 SNEGSKA (reference sequence). In DNA, the CDR3 is TGCAGTGCTAGTCTCGGCGAGCAGTACTTC. This gives the protein CSASLGEQYF.

This clonotype appeared a few times. This chain links TRBV28 with TRBJ2-5; D tentatively fits TRBD1 or TRBD2 (6 bases each). Germline values: CDR1 MDHEN, CDR2 SYDVKM. The V gene lost 7 bases and the J gene lost 5 bases, with 20 bases spanning the gap. The CDR3 covers 15 residues. CDR3 residues: CASTPWEGGYETQYF. The DNA of the CDR3 is TGTGCCAGCACCCCGTGGGAAGGGGGGTACGAGACCCAGTACTTC. Based on the CDR3 plus reference TRBV28 and TRBJ2-5, the full variable domain is DVKVTQSSRYLVKRTGEKVFLECVQDMDHENMFWYRQDPGLGLRLIYFSYDVKMKEKGDIPEGYSVSREKKERFSLILESASTNQTSMYLCASTPWEGGYETQYFGPGTRLLVL.

Concerning this clonotype itself: This could be a read error, since a much larger clone is one nucleotide away. This chain joins TRBV14 and TRBJ1-1; D is unresolved. The CDR3 contains 15 residues. V was shortened by 4 bases and J by 0 bases, with 12 bases between the two germline ends. Germline loops: CDR1 SGHDN, CDR2 FVKESK. CDR3 sequence reads: CASSLLGPLNTEAFF. For the CDR3, the DNA is TGTGCCAGCAGCCTATTAGGTCCTTTGAACACTGAAGCTTTCTTT.

This clonotype was seen a single time. This sequence joins TRBV28 and TRBJ1-5; TRBD1 aligns across 7 bases. This CDR3 comprises 15 residues. V lost 5 bases and J lost 3; bases outside the gene matches: 7. Germline V gene sequence: CDR1 MDHEN, CDR2 SYDVKM. DNA for the CDR3: TGTGCCAGCAGTCCGCCCGGGACAGTCAATCAGCCCCAGCATTTT. It translates to CASSPPGTVNQPQHF.

There are many counts of this clonotype. This chain links TRBV13 with TRBJ1-2; tentatively, D is TRBD1 (5 bases). CDR3 length: 12 residues. Trimming cost V 4 bases and J 8 bases, with 11 bases left between them. The germline V gene has CDR1 PRHDT and CDR2 FYEKMQ (reference sequence). The CDR3 loop is CASSWGLGGYTF. The CDR3 nucleotides are TGTGCCAGCAGCTGGGGCCTGGGAGGCTACACCTTC.

This clonotype appeared many times. The J gene is TRBJ2-7, the V gene TRBV27; TRBD1 matches 9 bases. CDR1 MNHEY and CDR2 SMNVEV come from the germline V gene (reference sequence). This CDR3 spans 14 amino acids. V gave up 1 base and J gave up 7 bases; unmatched junction bases: 5. As DNA, the CDR3 is TGTGCCAGCAGTTTATTACAGGGGGCGAGAGAGCAGTACTTC. Amino acids: CASSLLQGAREQYF.

This clonotype appeared many times. The rearrangement joins TRBV28 to TRBJ2-5; no definite D call. Germline V gene data show CDR1 as MDHEN and CDR2 as SYDVKM. The CDR3 spans 13 residues. Between the trimmed V and J ends, which lost 9 bases and 7 bases, there was a span of 18 bases. The CDR3 region is CASKRMGSRTQYF. As DNA, the CDR3 is TGTGCCAGTAAAAGGATGGGATCGCGGACCCAGTACTTC.

This clonotype showed up many times. The V gene is TRBV27, the J gene TRBJ1-2; a weak D match, TRBD1 (6 bases). This CDR3 spans 15 amino acids. Between the trimmed V and J ends, which lost 1 base and 5 bases, there was a span of 14 bases. Germline CDR1 is MNHEY and CDR2 is SMNVEV (reference sequence). DNA for the CDR3: TGTGCCAGCAGTTTATTTGGGGGCCGTAAATATGGCTACACCTTC. Encoded protein: CASSLFGGRKYGYTF.

Turning to this clonotype: This CDR3 is missing its conserved last phenylalanine or tryptophan, likely due to a read error. V gene TRBV7-9 combines with J gene TRBJ2-7; TRBD1 aligns across 9 bases. Germline CDR1 and CDR2: SEHNR and FQNEAQ (reference sequence). Trimming took 3 bases from V and 7 from J; bases not matched to a gene: 4. The CDR3 runs 13 residues. CDR3 DNA sequence: TGTGCCAGCAGCTTGGGGACAGGGTCTGAGCAGTACTAC. Protein sequence: CASSLGTGSEQYY.

At least ten counts were recorded for this clonotype. V usage is TRBV20-1 and J usage is TRBJ1-1, with D perhaps TRBD1 (6 bases). V shed 3 bases and J shed 1 base, with 9 bases lying between them. From germline, CDR1 is DFQATT and CDR2 SNEGSKA (reference sequence). The CDR3 extends over 13 amino acids. CDR3 nucleotide sequence: TGCAGTGCTAGGAAGGGGGGGAACACTGAAGCTTTCTTT. It encodes CSARKGGNTEAFF.

This clonotype ranks as medium-sized. The chain links TRBV4-1 to TRBJ1-2; D uncertain. Trimming left V 4 bases short and J 2 bases short, with 11 bases between. This CDR3 region has 14 residues. Germline CDR1 and CDR2: MGHRA and YSYEKL. CDR3 residues: CASSLTDGNYGYTF. The CDR3, as DNA: TGCGCCAGCAGCCTGACCGATGGCAACTATGGCTACACCTTC.

Many counts were recorded for this clonotype. The gene calls are TRBV12-3 or TRBV12-4 and TRBJ1-1; weak D call: TRBD1 (5 bases). Between the trimmed V and J ends, which lost 6 bases and 0 bases, there was a span of 11 bases. The CDR3 spans 14 residues. The CDR3 nucleotides are TGTGCCAGCAGACGACAGCTCATGAACACTGAAGCTTTCTTT. It specifies CASRRQLMNTEAFF.

This clonotype was seen a few times. The chain uses TRBV12-3 or TRBV12-4 and TRBJ1-1; 9 bases line up with TRBD1. V shed 6 bases and J 4 bases; nucleotides not matched to a gene: 18. CDR3 size: 18 residues. CDR3 in DNA: TGTGCCAGCAGCTCCATATCTCCGTTGGGACAGGGAGGCACTGAAGCTTTCTTT. This sequence encodes CASSSISPLGQGGTEAFF.

This clonotype was seen ten or more times. The chain combines TRBV28 with TRBJ2-6, with D perhaps matching TRBD1 (5 bases). The CDR3 covers 16 residues. V gave up 6 bases and J gave up 0 bases, with 12 bases separating them. Germline V gene data show CDR1 as MDHEN and CDR2 as SYDVKM. CDR3 protein: CASRIRRGSGANVLTF. Here the CDR3 DNA reads TGTGCCAGCAGAATCCGTAGGGGCTCTGGGGCCAACGTCCTGACTTTC. The entire variable domain, with the rest obtained from reference TRBV28 and TRBJ2-6, is as follows: DVKVTQSSRYLVKRTGEKVFLECVQDMDHENMFWYRQDPGLGLRLIYFSYDVKMKEKGDIPEGYSVSREKKERFSLILESASTNQTSMYLCASRIRRGSGANVLTFGAGSRLTVL.

To note about this clonotype: An end of the junction does not agree with germline; a read error may underlie this. The chain uses TRBV12-3 or TRBV12-4 and TRBJ1-3; D remains ambiguous. CDR3 length: 15 amino acids. This chain's CDR3 is CASSIAGSSGNTIYF. The CDR3 DNA is TGTGCCAGCAGTATAGCAGGTAGCTCTGGAAACACCATATATTTT.

This clonotype has a count of ten or more. The chain is built from TRBV6-5 and TRBJ2-7, with TRBD1 matching over 9 bases. The ends lost 6 bases at V and 0 bases at J; junction bases unmatched: 6. Germline CDR1 reads MNHEY; CDR2 reads SVGAGI. The CDR3 spans 15 residues. Here the CDR3 reads CASRSTGGSSYEQYF. DNA of the CDR3: TGTGCCAGCAGGTCAACAGGGGGCAGCTCCTACGAGCAGTACTTC.

This clonotype turned up a few times. The chain combines TRBV3-1 with TRBJ2-3, with D possibly being TRBD2 (5 bases). Germline-derived CDR1 and CDR2 are LGHDT and YNNKEL (reference sequence). Between the trimmed V and J ends, which lost 1 base and 2 bases, there was a span of 10 bases. CDR3 length equals 15 residues. The CDR3 loop is CASSQGGQTTDTQYF. The CDR3 DNA sequence: TGTGCCAGCAGCCAAGGCGGGCAGACCACAGATACGCAGTATTTT.

This chain uses TRBV15 with TRBJ1-5; the match to TRBD1 covers 9 bases. Germline loops: CDR1 LNHNV, CDR2 YYDKDF (reference sequence). This CDR3 has 15 residues. V shed 4 bases and J 4 bases; nucleotides not matched to a gene: 5. The CDR3 DNA is TGTGCCACCAGCATGCCGGACAGGGGAAATCAGCCCCAGCATTTT. Translated: CATSMPDRGNQPQHF.

Many counts were recorded for this clonotype. This chain joins TRBV12-3 or TRBV12-4 and TRBJ2-7, with D perhaps matching TRBD2 (5 bases). The V and J ends lost 1 base and 2 bases respectively, with 9 bases between them. The CDR3 sequence is 14 residues long. The CDR3 bases are TGTGCCAGCAGTTTAGGACCGGGAACCTACGAGCAGTACTTC. The encoded protein is CASSLGPGTYEQYF.